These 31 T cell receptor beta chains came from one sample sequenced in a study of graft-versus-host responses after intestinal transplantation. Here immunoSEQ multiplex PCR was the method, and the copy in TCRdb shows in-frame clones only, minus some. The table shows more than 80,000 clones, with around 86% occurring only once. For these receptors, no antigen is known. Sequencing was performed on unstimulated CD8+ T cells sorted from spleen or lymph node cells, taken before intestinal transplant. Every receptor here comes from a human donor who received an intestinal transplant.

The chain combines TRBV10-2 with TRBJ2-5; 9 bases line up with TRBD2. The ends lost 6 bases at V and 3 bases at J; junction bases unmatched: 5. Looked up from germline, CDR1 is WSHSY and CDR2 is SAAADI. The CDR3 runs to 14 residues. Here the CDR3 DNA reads TGCGCCAGCAGGGAAATAGCGGGGGAAGAGACCCAGTACTTC. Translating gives CASREIAGEETQYF.

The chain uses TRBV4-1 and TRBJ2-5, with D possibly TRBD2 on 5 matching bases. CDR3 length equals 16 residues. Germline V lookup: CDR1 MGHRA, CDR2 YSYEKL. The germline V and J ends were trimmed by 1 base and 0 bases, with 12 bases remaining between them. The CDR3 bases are TGCGCCAGCAGCCAAGCGACCAGCGGAAACCAAGAGACCCAGTACTTC. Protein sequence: CASSQATSGNQETQYF.

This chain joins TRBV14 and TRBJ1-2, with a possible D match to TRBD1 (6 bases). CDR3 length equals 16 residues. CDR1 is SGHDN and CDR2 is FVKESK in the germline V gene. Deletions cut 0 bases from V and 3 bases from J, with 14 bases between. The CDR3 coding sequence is TGTGCCAGCAGCCAAGACGGGTCGGGGGCGTACTATGGCTACACCTTC. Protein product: CASSQDGSGAYYGYTF.

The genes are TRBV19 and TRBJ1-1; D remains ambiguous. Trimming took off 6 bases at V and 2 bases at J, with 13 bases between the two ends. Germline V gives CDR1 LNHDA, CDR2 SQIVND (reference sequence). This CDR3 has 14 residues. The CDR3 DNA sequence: TGTGCCAGTAGCTTCGCCCCTTCCAACACTGAAGCTTTCTTT. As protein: CASSFAPSNTEAFF.

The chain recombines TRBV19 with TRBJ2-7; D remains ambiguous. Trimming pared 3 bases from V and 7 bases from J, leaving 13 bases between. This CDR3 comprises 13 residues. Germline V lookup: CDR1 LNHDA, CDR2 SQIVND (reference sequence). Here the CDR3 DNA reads TGTGCCAGTAGTATTGAAACTGGCAGTGAGCAGTACTTC. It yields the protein CASSIETGSEQYF.

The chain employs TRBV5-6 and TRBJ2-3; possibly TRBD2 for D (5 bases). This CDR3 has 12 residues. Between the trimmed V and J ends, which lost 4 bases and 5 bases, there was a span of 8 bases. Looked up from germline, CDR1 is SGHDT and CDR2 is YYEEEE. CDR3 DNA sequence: TGTGCCAGCAGCCTGGGGAGAGATACGCAGTATTTT. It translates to CASSLGRDTQYF.

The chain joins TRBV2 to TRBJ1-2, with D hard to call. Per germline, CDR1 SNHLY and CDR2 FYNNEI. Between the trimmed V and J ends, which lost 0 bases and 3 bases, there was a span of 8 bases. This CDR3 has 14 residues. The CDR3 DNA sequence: TGTGCCAGCAGTGAAGCGAGGGCCCACTATGGCTACACCTTC. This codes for CASSEARAHYGYTF.

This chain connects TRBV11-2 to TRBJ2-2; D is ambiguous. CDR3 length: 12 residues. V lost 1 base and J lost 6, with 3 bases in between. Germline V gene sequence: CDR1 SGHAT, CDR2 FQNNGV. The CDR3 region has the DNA TGTGCCAGCAGCTTAGGGTCCGGGGAGCTGTTTTTT. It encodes CASSLGSGELFF.

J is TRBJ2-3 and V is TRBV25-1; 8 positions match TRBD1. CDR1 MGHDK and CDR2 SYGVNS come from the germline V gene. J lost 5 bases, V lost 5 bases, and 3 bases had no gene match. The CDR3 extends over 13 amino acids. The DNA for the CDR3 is TGTGCCAGCAGTCAGGGGGCGGGAGATACGCAGTATTTT. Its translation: CASSQGAGDTQYF.

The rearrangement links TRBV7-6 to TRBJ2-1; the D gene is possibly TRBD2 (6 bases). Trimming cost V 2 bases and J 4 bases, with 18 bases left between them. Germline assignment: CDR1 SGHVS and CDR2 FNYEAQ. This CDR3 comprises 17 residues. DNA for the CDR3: TGTGCCAGCAGCTTACGCAGTGGCGGGGCCCTATACAATGAGCAGTTCTTC. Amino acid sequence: CASSLRSGGALYNEQFF.

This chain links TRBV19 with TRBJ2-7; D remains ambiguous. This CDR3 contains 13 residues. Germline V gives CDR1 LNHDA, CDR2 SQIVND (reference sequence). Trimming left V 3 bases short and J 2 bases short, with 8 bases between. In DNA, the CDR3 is TGTGCCAGTAGTATGGACGGTACCTACGAGCAGTACTTC. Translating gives CASSMDGTYEQYF.

CDR3 amino acids: CASSLFPSAGTGDRVDYGYTF. The CDR3 DNA is TGTGCCAGCAGCTTATTCCCAAGTGCCGGGACAGGGGACCGAGTTGACTATGGCTACACCTTC. The rearrangement links TRBV7-3 to TRBJ1-2, with TRBD1 matching over 10 bases. Trimming at V came to 2 bases and at J to 3 bases, leaving 21 bases not matched to a gene. This CDR3 region has 21 residues. The germline V gene has CDR1 SGHTA and CDR2 FQGTGA.

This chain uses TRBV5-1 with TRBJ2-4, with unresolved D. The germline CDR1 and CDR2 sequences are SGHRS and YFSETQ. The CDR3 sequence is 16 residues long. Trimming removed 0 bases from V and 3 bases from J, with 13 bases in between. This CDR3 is CASSLAYSVGKNIQYF. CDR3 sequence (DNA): TGCGCCAGCAGCTTGGCCTACAGCGTCGGCAAAAACATTCAGTACTTC. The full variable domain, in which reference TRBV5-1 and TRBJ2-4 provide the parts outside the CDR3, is KAGVTQTPRYLIKTRGQQVTLSCSPISGHRSVSWYQQTPGQGLQFLFEYFSETQRNKGNFPGRFSGRQFSNSRSEMNVSTLELGDSALYLCASSLAYSVGKNIQYFGAGTRLSVL.

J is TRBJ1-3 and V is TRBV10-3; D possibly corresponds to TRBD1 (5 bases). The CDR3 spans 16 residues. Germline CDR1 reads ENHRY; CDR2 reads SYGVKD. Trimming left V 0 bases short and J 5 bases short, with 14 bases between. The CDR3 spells CAISESGREIRNTIYF. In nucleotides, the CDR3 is TGTGCCATCAGTGAGTCGGGACGGGAGATCAGAAACACCATATATTTT.

CDR3 bases: TGTGCCATCAGTGAGTTGAAAGCGGGGTTATACGAGCAGTACTTC. This gives the protein CAISELKAGLYEQYF. V is TRBV10-3 and J is TRBJ2-7, with 7 positions matching TRBD2. This CDR3 region has 15 residues. The ends lost 1 base at V and 4 bases at J; junction bases unmatched: 7. Germline CDR1 reads ENHRY; CDR2 reads SYGVKD.

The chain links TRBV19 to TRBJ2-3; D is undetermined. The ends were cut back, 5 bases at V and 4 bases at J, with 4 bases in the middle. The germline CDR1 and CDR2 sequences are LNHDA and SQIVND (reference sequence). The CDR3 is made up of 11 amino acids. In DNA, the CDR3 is TGTGCCAGTAGTTCCCCAGATACGCAGTATTTT. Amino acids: CASSSPDTQYF. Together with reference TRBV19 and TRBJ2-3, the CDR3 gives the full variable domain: DGGITQSPKYLFRKEGQNVTLSCEQNLNHDAMYWYRQDPGQGLRLIYYSQIVNDFQKGDIAEGYSVSREKKESFPLTVTSAQKNPTAFYLCASSSPDTQYFGPGTRLTVL.

CDR3 nucleotides: TGTGCCAGTAGTGCCGGGACGGGATCCTACGAGCAGTACTTC. Translation: CASSAGTGSYEQYF. The chain joins TRBV19 to TRBJ2-7; D is tentatively TRBD1 or TRBD2 (5 bases each). Germline V gene lookup returns CDR1 LNHDA and CDR2 SQIVND (reference sequence). The length of the CDR3 is 14 residues. Trimming pared 5 bases from V and 1 base from J, leaving 12 bases between.

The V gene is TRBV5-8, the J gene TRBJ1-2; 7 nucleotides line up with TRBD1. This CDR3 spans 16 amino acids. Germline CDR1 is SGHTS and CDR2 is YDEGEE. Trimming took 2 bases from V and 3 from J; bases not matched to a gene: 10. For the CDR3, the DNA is TGTGCCAGCAGCTTTAACTCCGGCGACAGGGACTATGGCTACACCTTC. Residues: CASSFNSGDRDYGYTF.

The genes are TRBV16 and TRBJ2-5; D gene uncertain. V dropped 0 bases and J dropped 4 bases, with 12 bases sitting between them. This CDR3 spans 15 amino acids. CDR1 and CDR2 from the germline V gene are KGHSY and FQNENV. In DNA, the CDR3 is TGTGCCAGCAGCCAATCCGACCCGAAGGGAGAGACCCAGTACTTC. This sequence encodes CASSQSDPKGETQYF.

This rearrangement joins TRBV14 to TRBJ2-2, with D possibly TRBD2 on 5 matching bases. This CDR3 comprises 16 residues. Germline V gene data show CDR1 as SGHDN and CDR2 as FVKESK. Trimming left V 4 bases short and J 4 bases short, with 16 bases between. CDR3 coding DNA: TGTGCCAGCAGCCTCGTGACGGGGTGGGGCACCGGGGAGCTGTTTTTT. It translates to CASSLVTGWGTGELFF. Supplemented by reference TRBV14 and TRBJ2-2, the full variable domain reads EAGVTQFPSHSVIEKGQTVTLRCDPISGHDNLYWYRRVMGKEIKFLLHFVKESKQDESGMPNNRFLAERTGGTYSTLKVQPAELEDSGVYFCASSLVTGWGTGELFFGEGSRLTVL.

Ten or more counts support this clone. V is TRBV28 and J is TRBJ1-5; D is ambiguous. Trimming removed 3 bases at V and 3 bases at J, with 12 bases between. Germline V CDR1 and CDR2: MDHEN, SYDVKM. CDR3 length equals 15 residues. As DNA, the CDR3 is TGTGCCAGCAGTTTGGATTGGGTGCTCAATCAGCCCCAGCATTTT. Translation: CASSLDWVLNQPQHF.

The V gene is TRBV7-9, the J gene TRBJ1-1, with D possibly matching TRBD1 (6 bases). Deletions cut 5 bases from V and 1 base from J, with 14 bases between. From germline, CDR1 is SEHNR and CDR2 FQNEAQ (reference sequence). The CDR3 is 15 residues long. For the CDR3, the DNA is TGTGCCAGCAGCCGTAAGGGGGTTGGGAACACTGAAGCTTTCTTT. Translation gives CASSRKGVGNTEAFF.

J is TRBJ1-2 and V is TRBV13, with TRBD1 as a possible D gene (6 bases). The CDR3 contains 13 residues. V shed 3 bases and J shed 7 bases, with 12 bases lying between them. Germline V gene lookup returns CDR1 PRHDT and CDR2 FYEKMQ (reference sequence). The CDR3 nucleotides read TGTGCCAGCAGCTTGGGGGCCCCTATTGGCTACACCTTC. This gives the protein CASSLGAPIGYTF.

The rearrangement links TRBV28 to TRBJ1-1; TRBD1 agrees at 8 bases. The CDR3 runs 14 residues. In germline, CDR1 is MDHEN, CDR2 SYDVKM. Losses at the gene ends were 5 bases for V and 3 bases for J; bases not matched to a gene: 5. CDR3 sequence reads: CASSIQGVYTEAFF. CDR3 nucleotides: TGTGCCAGCAGTATACAGGGGGTATACACTGAAGCTTTCTTT.

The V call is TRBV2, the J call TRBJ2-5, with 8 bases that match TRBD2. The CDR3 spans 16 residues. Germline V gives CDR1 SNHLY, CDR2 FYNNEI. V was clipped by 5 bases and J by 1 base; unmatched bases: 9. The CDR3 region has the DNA TGTGCCAGCAGTACCCCGGGAGGGAATCCCCAAGAGACCCAGTACTTC. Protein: CASSTPGGNPQETQYF.

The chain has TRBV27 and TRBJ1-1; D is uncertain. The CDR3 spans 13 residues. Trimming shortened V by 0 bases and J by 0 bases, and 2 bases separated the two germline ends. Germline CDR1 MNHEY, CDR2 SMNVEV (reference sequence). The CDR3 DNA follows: TGTGCCAGCAGTTTATCGATGAACACTGAAGCTTTCTTT. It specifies CASSLSMNTEAFF.

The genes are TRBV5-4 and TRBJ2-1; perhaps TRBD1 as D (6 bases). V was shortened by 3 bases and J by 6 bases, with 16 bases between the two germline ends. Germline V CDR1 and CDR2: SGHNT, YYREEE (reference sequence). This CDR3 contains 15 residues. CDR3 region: CASSSTRGFGNEQFF. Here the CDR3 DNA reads TGTGCCAGCAGCTCGACCAGGGGTTTCGGCAATGAGCAGTTCTTC.

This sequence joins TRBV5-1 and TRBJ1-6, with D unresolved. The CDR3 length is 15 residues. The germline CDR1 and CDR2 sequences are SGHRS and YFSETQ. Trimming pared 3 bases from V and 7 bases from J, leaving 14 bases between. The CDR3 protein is CASSSRRSQNSPLHF. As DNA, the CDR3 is TGCGCCAGCAGCTCCCGACGTAGTCAAAATTCACCCCTCCACTTT. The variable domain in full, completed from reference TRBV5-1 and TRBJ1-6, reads KAGVTQTPRYLIKTRGQQVTLSCSPISGHRSVSWYQQTPGQGLQFLFEYFSETQRNKGNFPGRFSGRQFSNSRSEMNVSTLELGDSALYLCASSSRRSQNSPLHFGNGTRLTVT.

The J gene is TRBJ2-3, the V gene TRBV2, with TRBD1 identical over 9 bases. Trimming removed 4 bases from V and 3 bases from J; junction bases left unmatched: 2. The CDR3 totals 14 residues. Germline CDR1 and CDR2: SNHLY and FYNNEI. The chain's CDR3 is CASSVGTGTDTQYF. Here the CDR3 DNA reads TGTGCCAGCAGTGTCGGGACAGGGACAGATACGCAGTATTTT. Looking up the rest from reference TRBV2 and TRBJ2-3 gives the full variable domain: EPEVTQTPSHQVTQMGQEVILRCVPISNHLYFYWYRQILGQKVEFLVSFYNNEISEKSEIFDDQFSVERPDGSNFTLKIRSTKLEDSAMYFCASSVGTGTDTQYFGPGTRLTVL.

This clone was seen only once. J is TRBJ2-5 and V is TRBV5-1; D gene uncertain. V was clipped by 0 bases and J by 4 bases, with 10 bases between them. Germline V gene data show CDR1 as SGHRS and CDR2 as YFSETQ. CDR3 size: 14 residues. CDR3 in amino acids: CASSLEGKGETQYF. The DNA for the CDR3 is TGCGCCAGCAGCTTGGAGGGTAAAGGAGAGACCCAGTACTTC.

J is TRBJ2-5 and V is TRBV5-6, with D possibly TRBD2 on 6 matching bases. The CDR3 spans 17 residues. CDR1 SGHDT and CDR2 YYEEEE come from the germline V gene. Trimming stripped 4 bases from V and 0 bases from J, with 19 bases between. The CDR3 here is CASSLEGSPSYQETQYF. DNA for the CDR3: TGTGCCAGCAGCCTGGAGGGGTCCCCCAGTTACCAAGAGACCCAGTACTTC.